The 2 T cell receptor beta chains below were found in one sample sequenced in a study of blood T cell repertoires in COVID-19. Libraries were prepared by immunoSEQ multiplex PCR; TCRdb keeps only in-frame clonotypes and omits some of them. The data hold roughly 250,000 clones, with 65% to 85% observed a single time. Sequencing was done on a sample of peripheral blood. Receptors were obtained from a man aged 45-65 years with active or convalescent COVID-19.

This chain joins TRBV7-8 and TRBJ2-3; D remains unclear. The CDR3 length is 15 residues. Between the trimmed V and J ends, which lost 4 bases and 5 bases, there was a span of 16 bases. Germline CDR1 SGHVS, CDR2 FQNEAQ. CDR3 protein: CASSSPGPREDTQYF. CDR3 DNA sequence: TGTGCCAGCAGCTCCCCGGGTCCCCGAGAAGATACGCAGTATTTT.

The rearrangement links TRBV29-1 to TRBJ1-2; no clear D. The V gene's germline CDR1 is SQVTM and CDR2 ANQGSEA. This CDR3 comprises 13 residues. Deletions cut 2 bases from V and 4 bases from J, with 11 bases between. The CDR3 reads CSVESGSFYGYTF. The CDR3, as DNA: TGCAGCGTTGAAAGCGGGTCGTTCTATGGCTACACCTTC.